Reported below is one TCR beta chain. The antigen is unknown. The data were produced by immunoSEQ multiplex PCR, yet TCRdb's version contains in-frame clones alone and is incomplete. Altogether about 18,000 clones are present, about four fifths being singletons, with the ten largest covering 10%. The CDR3 has 15 residues. The V end was cut by 1 base, the J end by 9 bases, with 16 bases between. Looked up from germline, CDR1 is MGHDK and CDR2 is SYGVNS. The data derive from a study of somatic mutations in cytotoxic T cells in rheumatoid arthritis. Overall study results and limits: An increase in CD8+ clonality with age was seen in rheumatoid arthritis patients but not in healthy controls. It was found that CD8+ T-cell clonality in rheumatoid arthritis patients did not differ significantly from that in age-matched healthy controls. The antigen targets of the expanded CD8+ clones lacked identification.

The genes are TRBV25-1 and TRBJ2-1; D might be TRBD2 (7 bases). Sample: CD8+ T cells sorted from blood. The origin of this receptor is a woman aged 45-59 years in good health. The CDR3 nucleotides are TGTGCCAGCAGTGAATTGGGGGAGGGGGGTGGTGAGCAGTTCTTC. This translates into CASSELGEGGGEQFF.